The 8 T cell receptor beta chains reported below all come from one sample, sequenced in a study of blood T cell repertoires in COVID-19 (dated by TCRdb to the early 2020s). Library preparation used the immunoSEQ multiplex PCR assay. TCRdb's version of the immuneACCESS table is confined to in-frame rearrangements and falls short of the full clone set. An unresolved V gene accounts for under half of the shortfall where checked; the remainder is of unknown origin. Present in this sample are 250,000 to 350,000 clones, around 88% of which were seen just once. Jointly, the top ten make up 1.5% to 2% of the sample. The sample was peripheral blood. These receptors all stem from a woman in her 50s with acute or convalescent COVID-19.

The V call is TRBV7-9, the J call TRBJ2-7, with D maybe TRBD1 (5 bases). Germline V gene data show CDR1 as SEHNR and CDR2 as FQNEAQ (reference sequence). The V gene lost 1 base and the J gene lost 4 bases, with 8 bases spanning the gap. There are 13 residues in the CDR3. DNA for the CDR3: TGTGCCAGCAGCTTAGGCCACAGGTACGAGCAGTACTTC. This gives the protein CASSLGHRYEQYF.

The chain carries TRBV5-1 and TRBJ2-1; D is perhaps TRBD2 (7 bases). Germline CDR1 reads SGHRS; CDR2 reads YFSETQ. The CDR3 has 16 amino acids. V gave up 0 bases and J gave up 0 bases, with 10 bases separating them. The CDR3 region has the DNA TGCGCCAGCAGCTTGGCCGGGGGGCTCTCCTACAATGAGCAGTTCTTC. Its translation: CASSLAGGLSYNEQFF.

The rearrangement joins TRBV28 to TRBJ1-2; the D is unclear. CDR3 size: 12 residues. Germline CDR1 MDHEN, CDR2 SYDVKM. The V gene lost 3 bases and the J gene lost 4 bases, with 6 bases spanning the gap. The CDR3, as DNA: TGTGCCAGCAGTTTCCTAACCTATGGCTACACCTTC. It translates to CASSFLTYGYTF.

This clone was found once. The rearrangement uses TRBV5-6 and TRBJ1-3, with TRBD1 matching over 10 bases. V shed 2 bases, J shed 4 bases, and the junction held 3 bases outside the gene matches. The CDR3 loop spans 15 amino acids. From germline, CDR1 is SGHDT and CDR2 YYEEEE. This chain's CDR3 is CASSFDRGLGNTIYF. In nucleotides, the CDR3 is TGTGCCAGCAGCTTCGACAGGGGGCTAGGAAACACCATATATTTT.

CDR3 nucleotides: TGTGCCAGCAACCGACAGGGCTCCTATGGCTACACCTTC. It translates to CASNRQGSYGYTF. The chain links TRBV5-8 to TRBJ1-2, with TRBD1 matching 7 bases. Germline V gene sequence: CDR1 SGHTS, CDR2 YDEGEE. CDR3 length: 13 amino acids. The J segment lost 4 bases and the V segment lost 6 bases, leaving 6 bases of the junction unmatched.

The gene calls are TRBV4-3 and TRBJ2-3; D call uncertain. The CDR3 runs 14 residues. Germline-derived CDR1 and CDR2 are LGHNA and YSLEER. The ends were cut back, 1 base at V and 1 base at J, with 6 bases in the middle. CDR3 residues: CASSQVSGTDTQYF. CDR3 sequence (DNA): TGCGCCAGCAGCCAAGTCAGCGGCACAGATACGCAGTATTTT.

The chain couples TRBV27 to TRBJ2-3; possible D gene TRBD2, 7 bases. CDR3 length: 20 residues. CDR1 and CDR2 from the germline V gene are MNHEY and SMNVEV (reference sequence). The V end was cut by 5 bases, the J end by 0 bases, with 27 bases between. The CDR3 spells CASSRAQGMGGLHSTDTQYF. The CDR3 bases are TGTGCCAGCAGTAGGGCACAGGGTATGGGGGGGCTACATAGCACAGATACGCAGTATTTT.

This chain links TRBV30 with TRBJ1-2, with no clear D. Trimming took 0 bases from V and 6 from J, leaving 11 bases between them. Germline lookup yields CDR1 GTSNPN and CDR2 SVGIG (reference sequence). CDR3 length: 13 amino acids. DNA of the CDR3: TGTGCCTGGAGTGTAGCCAGAGGAGATGGCTACACCTTC. Translating it yields CAWSVARGDGYTF.